This T cell receptor beta chain was found in a study of T cell changes during pregnancy in multiple sclerosis. TCRdb's copy holds only in-frame clones and misses some; the assay was immunoSEQ multiplex PCR. The table has about 100,000 clones, roughly 93% seen once. The CDR3 length is 14 residues. V lost 2 bases and J 2 bases, leaving 9 bases between the germline ends. Germline CDR1 is MNHEY and CDR2 is SMNVEV (reference sequence). The chain couples TRBV27 to TRBJ1-2, with a possible D match to TRBD1 (5 bases). This sequence originates from a female donor with multiple sclerosis, enrolled in a pregnancy study. This sample comprised peripheral blood, obtained before pregnancy. The CDR3 is CASSLSQGNYGYTF. The CDR3 bases are TGTGCCAGCAGTTTAAGTCAGGGCAACTATGGCTACACCTTC.